Here is one T cell receptor beta chain with its context. Its antigen is not known. The sample is drawn from a study of cytotoxic CD8 clonotypes in ibrutinib-treated CLL. Findings and limits, study-wide: At baseline, clonality was higher than in age-matched healthy donors and correlated with CD8+ counts.

Germline V gives CDR1 SGDLS, CDR2 YYNGEE. The CDR3 sequence is 15 residues long. The V gene lost 0 bases and the J gene lost 3 bases, with 12 bases spanning the gap. Assay used: immunoSEQ multiplex PCR; TCRdb lists only in-frame clones, some missing. Of 160,000 or so clones in the sample, more than 70% are singletons; the top ten hold 3% to 3.5%. The TCR sequence derives from a human donor with chronic lymphocytic leukemia. The sample here was PBMCs, taken at disease progression, from a patient treated with ibrutinib. The chain uses TRBV9 and TRBJ1-1; D perhaps matches TRBD1 (5 bases). The CDR3 DNA sequence: TGTGCCAGCAGCGTAGGCGGGACTAGGGACACTGAAGCTTTCTTT. Encoded protein: CASSVGGTRDTEAFF.